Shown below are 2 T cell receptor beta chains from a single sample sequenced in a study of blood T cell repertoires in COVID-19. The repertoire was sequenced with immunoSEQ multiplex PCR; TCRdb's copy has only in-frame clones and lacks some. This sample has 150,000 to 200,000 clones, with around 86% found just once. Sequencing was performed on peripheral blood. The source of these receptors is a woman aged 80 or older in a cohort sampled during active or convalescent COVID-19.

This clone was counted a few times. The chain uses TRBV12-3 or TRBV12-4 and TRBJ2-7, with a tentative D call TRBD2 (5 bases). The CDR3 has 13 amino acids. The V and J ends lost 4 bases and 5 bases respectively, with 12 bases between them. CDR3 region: CASSSSGLDEQYF. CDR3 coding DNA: TGTGCCAGCAGTTCCTCCGGACTGGACGAGCAGTACTTC.

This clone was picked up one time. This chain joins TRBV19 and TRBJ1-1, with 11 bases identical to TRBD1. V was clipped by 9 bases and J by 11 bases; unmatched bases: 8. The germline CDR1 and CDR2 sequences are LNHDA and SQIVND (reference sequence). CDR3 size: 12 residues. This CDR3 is CASAGQGAGAFF. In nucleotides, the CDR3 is TGTGCCAGCGCTGGACAGGGGGCGGGCGCTTTCTTT.